This TCR beta chain was profiled in a study of blood T cell repertoires in COVID-19. With 4 bases clipped from V and 5 bases from J, the junction kept 12 bases outside the gene matches. This CDR3 is 16 amino acids long. Germline CDR1 and CDR2: MGHDK and SYGVNS. Assay: immunoSEQ multiplex PCR; the TCRdb copy retains only in-frame clones and omits some. The sample carries about 170,000 clones, about 88% recorded once. The TCR originated in a man aged 55 to 70 with acute or convalescent COVID-19. This sequence joins TRBV25-1 and TRBJ1-2; TRBD1 aligns across 8 bases. Sequencing input: peripheral blood. CDR3 region: CASSGDRPPVPYGYTF. For the CDR3, the DNA is TGTGCCAGCAGTGGGGACAGGCCTCCCGTCCCGTATGGCTACACCTTC.